This record covers a single T cell receptor beta chain. The sample belongs to a study of blood T cell repertoires in COVID-19. Deletions cut 1 base from V and 1 base from J, with 9 bases between. From germline, CDR1 is SGHVS and CDR2 FQNEAQ. CDR3 length equals 15 residues. Method: immunoSEQ multiplex PCR; TCRdb's copy keeps in-frame clones and lacks some. The sample has fewer than 300,000 clones, about nine tenths seen once. This TCR came from a woman in her twenties or thirties who had recovered from COVID-19. The V call is TRBV7-8, the J call TRBJ2-3, with D possibly matching TRBD1 (6 bases). The sample comprised PBMCs or T cells enriched from blood (not recorded which). Written as DNA, the CDR3 is TGTGCCAGCAGCTTAGGGGCAGGGGGCACAGATACGCAGTATTTT. Its protein is CASSLGAGGTDTQYF.